Below, 3 T cell receptor beta chains from the same sample are listed, as sequenced in a study of CD8 T cells in ankylosing spondylitis. Study-wide results and limits: Ankylosing spondylitis blood appeared to carry a characteristic TCR beta motif of under ten highly homologous variants.

TCRdb re-called the 5' RACE reads with MiXCR, one entry per CDR3 protein. There are fewer than 550,000 distinct CDR3 sequences in the sample; less than 6% occur only once, and roughly 3.5% lies in the top ten. These TCRs are of unknown antigen specificity. The sequenced sample was blood, either unsorted or a sorted T cell fraction (not recorded which). The origin of the receptors is a male donor with ankylosing spondylitis.

There are many counts of this clonotype. The chain recombines TRBV11-3 with TRBJ2-2; D call uncertain. CDR3 length: 14 residues. CDR1 and CDR2 (germline): SGHNT, YENEEA. Trimming took off 5 bases at V and 4 bases at J, with 11 bases between the two ends. CDR3 loop: CASSLRMSTGELFF. DNA for the CDR3: TGTGCCAGCAGCCTCCGGATGTCCACCGGGGAGCTGTTTTTT. The whole variable domain, remainder taken from reference TRBV11-3 and TRBJ2-2, is EAGVVQSPRYKIIEKKQPVAFWCNPISGHNTLYWYLQNLGQGPELLIRYENEEAVDDSQLPKDRFSAERLKGVDSTLKIQPAELGDSAVYLCASSLRMSTGELFFGEGSRLTVL.

The V call is TRBV11-2, the J call TRBJ2-5; the D gene is possibly TRBD1 (6 bases). The V and J ends lost 5 bases and 1 base respectively, with 11 bases between them. Germline-derived CDR1 and CDR2 are SGHAT and FQNNGV. The CDR3 length is 14 residues. CDR3 sequence: CASSPGHRQETQYF. The CDR3 DNA reads TGTGCCAGCAGCCCGGGACACCGCCAAGAGACCCAGTACTTC.

In its sample, this clonotype was seen many times. This chain joins TRBV29-1 and TRBJ2-5, with 11 bases identical to TRBD2. V was clipped by 6 bases and J by 5 bases; unmatched bases: 2. The CDR3 sequence is 12 residues long. Germline loops: CDR1 SQVTM, CDR2 ANQGSEA. The CDR3 DNA sequence: TGCAGCGTACTAGCGGGAGTTGAGACCCAGTACTTC. The encoded protein is CSVLAGVETQYF. The full variable domain, its missing parts supplied by reference TRBV29-1 and TRBJ2-5, is SAVISQKPSRDICQRGTSLTIQCQVDSQVTMMFWYRQQPGQSLTLIATANQGSEATYESGFVIDKFPISRPNLTFSTLTVSNMSPEDSSIYLCSVLAGVETQYFGPGTRLLVL.